This T cell receptor (beta chain) comes out of a study of T cell responses to AZD1222 COVID-19 vaccine. Sequencing used immunoSEQ multiplex PCR; TCRdb keeps in-frame clones, though not all of them. The sample holds about 130,000 clones, under 95% seen once. Germline values: CDR1 SGHRS, CDR2 YFSETQ. V lost 0 bases and J lost 2, with 8 bases in between. This CDR3 region has 14 residues. The clonotype comes from an adult in good health. This material consisted of peripheral blood, taken on day 0 of AZD1222 vaccination. V gene TRBV5-1 combines with J gene TRBJ2-5; a possible D gene is TRBD2 (5 bases). CDR3 sequence reads: CASSLEGGQETQYF. DNA of the CDR3: TGCGCCAGCAGCTTGGAAGGCGGGCAAGAGACCCAGTACTTC.